These 22 T cell receptor beta chains were all obtained from the same sample, sequenced in a study of cytomegalovirus exposure and HLA in healthy donors. Use of 60 Vbeta and 13 Jbeta primers characterized the PCR. Only in-frame clones appear in the TCRdb table, and some are missing; sequencing was by immunoSEQ multiplex PCR. The sample holds roughly 180,000 clones, about 68% seen once. Input material: PBMCs. These receptors were collected from a female donor in good health and CMV-seronegative.

The gene calls are TRBV5-1 and TRBJ1-1, with D maybe TRBD1 (5 bases). The V gene's germline CDR1 is SGHRS and CDR2 YFSETQ. This CDR3 region has 14 residues. V was pared by 4 bases and J by 1 base, with 11 bases between. The CDR3 region is CASSPLGGNTEAFF. In nucleotides, the CDR3 is TGCGCCAGCAGCCCGCTCGGGGGGAACACTGAAGCTTTCTTT.

This sequence joins TRBV28 and TRBJ2-1; no firm D call. The CDR3 runs to 12 residues. V shed 2 bases and J shed 7 bases, with 6 bases lying between them. Germline V gene lookup returns CDR1 MDHEN and CDR2 SYDVKM. CDR3 sequence: CASSLMRNEQFF. Here the CDR3 DNA reads TGTGCCAGCAGTTTAATGCGGAATGAGCAGTTCTTC.

This sequence joins TRBV5-1 and TRBJ2-5, with D hard to call. The V end was cut by 2 bases, the J end by 1 base, with 27 bases between. Germline V gives CDR1 SGHRS, CDR2 YFSETQ. The CDR3 runs to 20 residues. The CDR3 sequence is CASSLPPKPTGLSVQETQYF. CDR3 DNA sequence: TGCGCCAGCAGCTTACCGCCCAAGCCAACGGGTCTCAGTGTCCAAGAGACCCAGTACTTC.

This rearrangement joins TRBV9 to TRBJ1-1; TRBD1 might be the D (5 bases). From germline, CDR1 is SGDLS and CDR2 YYNGEE. This CDR3 comprises 14 residues. The germline V and J ends were trimmed by 4 bases and 5 bases, with 15 bases remaining between them. The CDR3 region has the DNA TGTGCCAGCAGCCCGGGGGGGGGATTGACTGAAGCTTTCTTT. Translating it yields CASSPGGGLTEAFF.

The chain employs TRBV19 and TRBJ2-3; 11 positions match TRBD2. The J segment lost 0 bases and the V segment lost 6 bases, leaving 5 bases of the junction unmatched. The CDR3 is 16 amino acids. Per the germline V gene, CDR1 is LNHDA and CDR2 is SQIVND (reference sequence). Written as DNA, the CDR3 is TGTGCCAGTAGCCCTTTAGCGGGGGGGAGCACAGATACGCAGTATTTT. Amino acids: CASSPLAGGSTDTQYF. Supplemented by reference TRBV19 and TRBJ2-3, the full variable domain reads DGGITQSPKYLFRKEGQNVTLSCEQNLNHDAMYWYRQDPGQGLRLIYYSQIVNDFQKGDIAEGYSVSREKKESFPLTVTSAQKNPTAFYLCASSPLAGGSTDTQYFGPGTRLTVL.

The chain couples TRBV19 to TRBJ2-1; D might be TRBD1 (5 bases). Germline V gives CDR1 LNHDA, CDR2 SQIVND (reference sequence). CDR3 length: 15 residues. Trimming cost V 1 base and J 7 bases, with 14 bases left between them. The CDR3 DNA reads TGTGCCAGTAGTATAGCCAGGACACAAGGGAATGAGCAGTTCTTC. This translates into CASSIARTQGNEQFF.

This chain uses TRBV19 with TRBJ1-2; D not certain. Deletions cut 3 bases from V and 2 bases from J, with 10 bases between. This CDR3 has 14 amino acids. Germline CDR1 LNHDA, CDR2 SQIVND (reference sequence). Written as DNA, the CDR3 is TGTGCCAGTAGTATCCCCCGAGGGAACTATGGCTACACCTTC. Protein sequence: CASSIPRGNYGYTF.

The rearrangement joins TRBV7-3 to TRBJ2-3, with D uncertain. This CDR3 contains 13 residues. V was trimmed by 5 bases and J by 1 base, leaving 7 bases between them. CDR1 SGHTA and CDR2 FQGTGA come from the germline V gene. The CDR3 loop reads CASSPSRTDTQYF. The CDR3 region has the DNA TGTGCCAGCAGCCCAAGCCGCACAGATACGCAGTATTTT.

The chain joins TRBV5-4 to TRBJ2-1, with a weak D call TRBD2 (6 bases). V was clipped by 0 bases and J by 1 base, with 11 bases between them. The CDR3 length is 16 residues. Per the germline V gene, CDR1 is SGHNT and CDR2 is YYREEE (reference sequence). The CDR3 spells CASSLEAGRSYNEQFF. The CDR3 nucleotides read TGTGCCAGCAGCTTGGAGGCGGGAAGATCCTACAATGAGCAGTTCTTC.

This chain links TRBV7-2 with TRBJ1-1; D call uncertain. The CDR3 totals 15 residues. V lost 2 bases and J lost 0, with 10 bases in between. Germline CDR1 SGHTA, CDR2 FQGNSA. Written as DNA, the CDR3 is TGTGCCAGCAGCTTAACGTCCTATTTGAACACTGAAGCTTTCTTT. As protein: CASSLTSYLNTEAFF. The variable domain in full, completed from reference TRBV7-2 and TRBJ1-1, reads GAGVSQSPSNKVTEKGKDVELRCDPISGHTALYWYRQSLGQGLEFLIYFQGNSAPDKSGLPSDRFSAERTGGSVSTLTIQRTQQEDSAVYLCASSLTSYLNTEAFFGQGTRLTVV.

The CDR3 is CASSLYSGTSYEQYF. CDR3 in DNA: TGTGCCAGCAGCTTATATAGCGGGACCTCCTACGAGCAGTACTTC. This chain joins TRBV7-3 and TRBJ2-7; the match to TRBD2 covers 8 bases. Germline V gives CDR1 SGHTA, CDR2 FQGTGA. Germline trimming cut 2 bases from V and 0 bases from J; bases unmatched to any gene: 3. CDR3 length: 15 residues.

The CDR3, as DNA: TGTGCCAGTAGCCGAAACGGAGTCTATAATTCACCCCTCCACTTT. Residues: CASSRNGVYNSPLHF. V usage is TRBV19 and J usage is TRBJ1-6; D unresolved. V lost 6 bases and J 3 bases, leaving 12 bases between the germline ends. Germline V gives CDR1 LNHDA, CDR2 SQIVND (reference sequence). The CDR3 is made up of 15 amino acids.

The J gene is TRBJ2-3, the V gene TRBV25-1, with D maybe TRBD1 (5 bases). CDR1 and CDR2 (germline): MGHDK, SYGVNS. The V gene lost 6 bases and the J gene lost 0 bases, with 10 bases spanning the gap. The CDR3 runs to 14 residues. The CDR3 here is CASRSHRSTDTQYF. CDR3 in DNA: TGTGCCAGCAGATCTCACAGGAGCACAGATACGCAGTATTTT.

V gene TRBV5-1 combines with J gene TRBJ2-1; TRBD2 matches at 7 bases. Germline V gives CDR1 SGHRS, CDR2 YFSETQ. This CDR3 has 16 amino acids. The junction had 14 bases not matched to a gene; V was cut back by 3 bases and J by 8 bases. The CDR3 protein is CASSSFGTMPTHEQFF. Written as DNA, the CDR3 is TGCGCCAGCAGCTCATTCGGGACTATGCCCACACATGAGCAGTTCTTC.

This clone was seen only once. This chain joins TRBV10-1 and TRBJ1-2, with D possibly being TRBD1 (5 bases). Trimming stripped 8 bases from V and 6 bases from J, with 16 bases between. Germline CDR1 reads WNHNN; CDR2 reads SYGVQD (reference sequence). The CDR3 loop spans 13 amino acids. The chain's CDR3 is CASRRQEGDGYTF. The CDR3 DNA reads as TGCGCCAGCCGGCGCCAGGAAGGGGATGGCTACACCTTC.

The rearrangement joins TRBV6-5 to TRBJ1-2; D is possibly TRBD1 (6 bases). This CDR3 contains 16 residues. Germline V lookup: CDR1 MNHEY, CDR2 SVGAGI. Trimming stripped 0 bases from V and 6 bases from J, with 17 bases between. The CDR3 region has the DNA TGTGCCAGCAGTTACTCGATGGACAGCTCCCCCAATGGCTACACCTTC. It codes for CASSYSMDSSPNGYTF.

V gene TRBV29-1 combines with J gene TRBJ2-7, with D perhaps matching TRBD2 (6 bases). The CDR3 consists of 12 residues. The germline V and J ends were trimmed by 6 bases and 0 bases, with 9 bases remaining between them. Germline CDR1 is SQVTM and CDR2 is ANQGSEA. The CDR3 sequence is CSVFSGSYEQYF. The CDR3 coding sequence is TGCAGCGTGTTTAGCGGCTCCTACGAGCAGTACTTC.

The V and J genes are TRBV4-3 and TRBJ2-2, with D uncertain. CDR1 and CDR2 from the germline V gene are LGHNA and YSLEER. CDR3 size: 15 residues. V was cut by 0 bases and J by 6 bases, with 11 bases left in between. CDR3 sequence: CASSQDRRISGELFF. As DNA, the CDR3 is TGCGCCAGCAGCCAAGATCGCAGGATATCCGGGGAGCTGTTTTTT.

The chain recombines TRBV2 with TRBJ2-7; D may be TRBD1 (5 bases). The germline CDR1 and CDR2 sequences are SNHLY and FYNNEI. V lost 6 bases and J lost 8, with 17 bases in between. The CDR3 covers 13 residues. The chain's CDR3 is CASSATTAAKQYF. CDR3 in DNA: TGTGCCAGCAGCGCGACGACAGCAGCGAAGCAGTACTTC. The entire variable domain, with the rest obtained from reference TRBV2 and TRBJ2-7, is as follows: EPEVTQTPSHQVTQMGQEVILRCVPISNHLYFYWYRQILGQKVEFLVSFYNNEISEKSEIFDDQFSVERPDGSNFTLKIRSTKLEDSAMYFCASSATTAAKQYFGPGTRLTVT.

V is TRBV7-9 and J is TRBJ1-1, with 8 bases lining up with TRBD1. J was trimmed by 6 bases and V by 1 base; bases with no gene match: 7. This CDR3 is 15 amino acids long. From germline, CDR1 is SEHNR and CDR2 FQNEAQ (reference sequence). For the CDR3, the DNA is TGTGCCAGCAGCTTAGGGTGGACAGGGATCGCTGAAGCTTTCTTT. Protein product: CASSLGWTGIAEAFF.

This sequence joins TRBV11-1 and TRBJ2-2, with D possibly being TRBD2 (5 bases). Germline CDR1 reads SGHAT; CDR2 reads FQDESV (reference sequence). CDR3 size: 15 residues. The ends were cut back, 4 bases at V and 4 bases at J, with 13 bases in the middle. The CDR3 is CASSSQLGGTGELFF. CDR3 nucleotide sequence: TGTGCCAGCAGCTCCCAACTAGGAGGCACCGGGGAGCTGTTTTTT.

The V gene is TRBV29-1, the J gene TRBJ2-3; no clear D. The CDR3 consists of 11 residues. The ends were cut back, 2 bases at V and 6 bases at J, with 6 bases in the middle. The germline V gene has CDR1 SQVTM and CDR2 ANQGSEA. The chain's CDR3 is CSVENGDTQYF. CDR3 DNA sequence: TGCAGCGTTGAAAACGGGGATACGCAGTATTTT.